This entry describes one T cell receptor beta chain. This sample is part of a study of blood T cell repertoires in COVID-19. Overall study: COVID-19 samples collected from the United States, Italy and Spain covered acute and convalescent phases. The cDNA or gDNA used as material had been derived from T cells, B-cell-depleted T cells, or PBMCs.

Per the authors' pipeline: Estimated nucleated cell counts came from reference gene primer amplification. TCRdb's table, derived via immunoSEQ multiplex PCR, lists solely in-frame clones and lacks some. V, J and clone size reflect that table, while D and trimming were determined from the DNA. The sample includes 45,000 or so clones, about 85% of them seen just once. Sequencing was performed on peripheral blood. The TCR was taken from a man aged 35-49 years with active COVID-19.

The CDR3 nucleotides read TGTGCCAGCAGCTTCGCTGGGCGCGTGGAGACCCAGTACTTC. Its translation is CASSFAGRVETQYF. V is TRBV5-6 and J is TRBJ2-5; D gene uncertain. The CDR3 is 14 amino acids. Germline V lookup: CDR1 SGHDT, CDR2 YYEEEE. V lost 2 bases to trimming and J lost 5 bases, with 13 bases between them.